A single TCR beta chain is shown here with its context. Per germline, CDR1 KGHSH and CDR2 LQKENI. With V trimmed by 4 bases and J by 6 bases, 1 base remained unmatched. This CDR3 is 12 amino acids long. This entry is derived from a study of technical replicates of blood from a handful of donors. Sequencing was performed with immunoSEQ multiplex PCR; in TCRdb, only in-frame clones are kept and a portion is missing. The sample lists approximately 81,000 clones; 95% were seen once. The source of this sequence is a human donor in good health. Input material: T cells isolated from PBMCs. The chain carries TRBV18 and TRBJ1-1; 8 bases agree with TRBD1. The CDR3 nucleotides are TGTGCCAGCTCACTACAGGGGGCTGAAGCTTTCTTT. Translation: CASSLQGAEAFF. The entire variable domain, with the rest obtained from reference TRBV18 and TRBJ1-1, is as follows: NAGVMQNPRHLVRRRGQEARLRCSPMKGHSHVYWYRQLPEEGLKFMVYLQKENIIDESGMPKERFSAEFPKEGPSILRIQQVVRGDSAAYFCASSLQGAEAFFGQGTRLTVV.